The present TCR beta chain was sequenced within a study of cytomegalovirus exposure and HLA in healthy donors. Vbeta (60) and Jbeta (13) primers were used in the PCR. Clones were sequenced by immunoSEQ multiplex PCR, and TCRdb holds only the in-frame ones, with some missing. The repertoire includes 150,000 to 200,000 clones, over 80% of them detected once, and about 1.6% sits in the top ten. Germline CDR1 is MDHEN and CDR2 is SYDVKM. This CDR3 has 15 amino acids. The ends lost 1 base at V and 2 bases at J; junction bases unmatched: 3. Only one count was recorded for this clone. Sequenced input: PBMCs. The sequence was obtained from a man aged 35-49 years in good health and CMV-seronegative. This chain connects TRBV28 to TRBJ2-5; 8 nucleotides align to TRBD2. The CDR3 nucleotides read TGTGCCAGCAGTTTATCGGGGGGGAGTCAAGAGACCCAGTACTTC. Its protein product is CASSLSGGSQETQYF.